What follows is one T cell receptor beta chain and its context. This specimen comes from a study of T cell clones after liver transplantation. Background on the study: Samples came pre-transplant, pre-randomization before withdrawal, and post-randomization after withdrawal ended.

The J segment lost 2 bases and the V segment lost 11 bases, leaving 9 bases of the junction unmatched. There are 13 residues in the CDR3. Germline V gives CDR1 ENHRY, CDR2 SYGVKD. The protocol was immunoSEQ multiplex PCR, while the TCRdb copy is restricted to in-frame clones and leaves out a portion. This sample has tens of thousands of clones, with 70% to 80% found just once. This receptor was taken from a human donor who received a liver transplant. The sample here was CD4+ T cells from blood, taken before liver transplant. The chain employs TRBV10-3 and TRBJ2-7; TRBD1 agrees at 7 bases. The CDR3 DNA sequence: TGTGCCGGGGGAGCAGGGGGACCCTACGAGCAGTACTTC. This gives the protein CAGGAGGPYEQYF.